This T cell receptor beta chain was observed in a study of blood T cell repertoires in COVID-19. Clones were sequenced by immunoSEQ multiplex PCR, and TCRdb holds only the in-frame ones, with some missing. Here the sample spans some 50,000 clones, 91% being singletons. The germline V and J ends were trimmed by 3 bases and 3 bases, with 9 bases remaining between them. This CDR3 is built from 14 residues. Looked up from germline, CDR1 is KGHSH and CDR2 is LQKENI. Specimen: peripheral blood. The chain joins TRBV18 to TRBJ2-1, with unresolved D. This clonotype originated in a man aged 65 to 85 with active COVID-19. CDR3 bases: TGTGCCAGCTCACCCCGAGAGTACTACAATGAGCAGTTCTTC. This translates into CASSPREYYNEQFF.